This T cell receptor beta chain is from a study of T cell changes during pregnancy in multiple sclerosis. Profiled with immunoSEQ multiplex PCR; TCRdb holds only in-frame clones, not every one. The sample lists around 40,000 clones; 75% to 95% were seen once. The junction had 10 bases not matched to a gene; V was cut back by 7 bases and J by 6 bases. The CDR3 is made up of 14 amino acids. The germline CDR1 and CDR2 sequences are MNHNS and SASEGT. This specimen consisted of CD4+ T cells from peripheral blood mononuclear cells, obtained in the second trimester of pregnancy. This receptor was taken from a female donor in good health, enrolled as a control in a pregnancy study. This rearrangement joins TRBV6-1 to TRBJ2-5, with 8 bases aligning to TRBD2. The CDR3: CASIGPGGKQTQYF. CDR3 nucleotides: TGTGCCAGCATAGGTCCGGGGGGGAAGCAGACCCAGTACTTC.